This T cell receptor (beta chain) stems from a study of Ad26.COV2.S vaccination and SARS-CoV-2 variants. Study summary: Ad26.COV2.S was injected intramuscularly once or twice, 56 days apart.

Clones were read by immunoSEQ multiplex PCR, and TCRdb kept only the in-frame ones, dropping some. The sample records under 300,000 clones, around 88% being singletons. This clone was seen more than once but under ten times. Its cognate antigen is unknown. Whole-study results and caveats: Analyses of TCR breadth and depth may have underestimated total T cell responses.

The CDR3 spans 13 residues. Trimming shortened V by 3 bases and J by 7 bases, and 12 bases separated the two germline ends. This sample's treatment: roughly 18 received Ad26.COV2.S at low or high dose, single or two shots; roughly 5 received placebo; per-sample allocation not given. Specimens were obtained on day 63 following the first vaccine or placebo injection. This adult donor, from Boston, was 18-55 years old. The chain recombines TRBV12-3 or TRBV12-4 with TRBJ1-2, with TRBD1 as a possible D gene (6 bases). Sequenced here: peripheral blood, sampled in a trial of Ad26.COV2.S vaccine versus placebo. The receptor's source is a person between 18 and 65 years old who received the Ad26.COV2.S COVID-19 vaccine or a placebo. CDR3 sequence: CASSFPGARGYTF. As DNA, the CDR3 is TGTGCCAGCAGTTTTCCGGGGGCGCGTGGCTACACCTTC.